This entry lists 15 T cell receptor beta chains sequenced from one sample in a study of cytomegalovirus exposure and HLA in healthy donors. PCR involved 60 Vbeta and 13 Jbeta primers. The table came from immunoSEQ multiplex PCR; TCRdb's copy has only in-frame clones and leaves some out. The sample has around 60,000 clones. Sequenced material: PBMCs. These receptor sequences come from a man aged 30-40 years in good health and CMV-seropositive.

The CDR3 DNA sequence: TGTGCCTGGAGTGTAAATGGGCCGCACGAGCAGTACTTC. Translating it yields CAWSVNGPHEQYF. The chain couples TRBV30 to TRBJ2-7; unclear D gene. This CDR3 region has 13 residues. The germline V and J ends were trimmed by 0 bases and 5 bases, with 11 bases remaining between them. Germline CDR1 is GTSNPN and CDR2 is SVGIG (reference sequence).

The rearrangement uses TRBV6-1 and TRBJ2-3, with TRBD2 matching over 12 bases. Per the germline V gene, CDR1 is MNHNS and CDR2 is SASEGT. V gave up 4 bases and J gave up 1 base; unmatched junction bases: 15. CDR3 length equals 20 residues. CDR3: CASSGLRTSGVGGGTDTQYF. The DNA for the CDR3 is TGTGCCAGCAGTGGGCTCCGGACTAGCGGGGTGGGGGGAGGCACAGATACGCAGTATTTT.

The chain joins TRBV2 to TRBJ1-2; 9 bases fit TRBD1. This CDR3 contains 17 residues. J gave up 3 bases and V 2 bases, and 10 bases lay outside the gene matches. CDR1 is SNHLY and CDR2 is FYNNEI in the germline V gene. CDR3 residues: CASSERTGVRADYGYTF. The CDR3 DNA sequence: TGTGCCAGCAGTGAAAGGACAGGGGTTCGGGCGGACTATGGCTACACCTTC.

The V call is TRBV30, the J call TRBJ1-1; 7 nucleotides agree with TRBD1. J was trimmed by 1 base and V by 2 bases; bases with no gene match: 4. The CDR3 loop spans 14 amino acids. Per germline, CDR1 GTSNPN and CDR2 SVGIG (reference sequence). The CDR3 DNA reads as TGTGCCTGGAGTTTACACAGGGGGAACACTGAAGCTTTCTTT. Translating gives CAWSLHRGNTEAFF.

This chain connects TRBV6-5 to TRBJ2-1; 13 bases fit TRBD2. The CDR3 loop spans 14 amino acids. The trim removed 6 bases at V and 8 bases at J, leaving 4 bases unmatched. CDR1 and CDR2 from the germline V gene are MNHEY and SVGAGI. The CDR3 is CASSRGLAGYEQFF. CDR3 coding DNA: TGTGCCAGCAGCAGGGGACTAGCGGGATATGAGCAGTTCTTC.

The chain links TRBV6-5 to TRBJ2-5, with D tentatively TRBD1 (6 bases). V was trimmed by 5 bases and J by 5 bases, leaving 12 bases between them. CDR3 length equals 13 residues. CDR1 is MNHEY and CDR2 is SVGAGI in the germline V gene. DNA of the CDR3: TGTGCCAGCAGTCCCACAGGGTTGGAGACCCAGTACTTC. This codes for CASSPTGLETQYF.

The chain is built from TRBV10-1 and TRBJ2-1; 9 bases are a match to TRBD2. The CDR3 is 17 residues long. Germline CDR1 reads WNHNN; CDR2 reads SYGVQD (reference sequence). J lost 0 bases, V lost 4 bases, and 7 bases had no gene match. The CDR3 DNA reads TGCGCCAGCAGTGTGTCTAGCGGGGACAGCTCCTACAATGAGCAGTTCTTC. It codes for CASSVSSGDSSYNEQFF.

The chain is built from TRBV4-1 and TRBJ2-1, with D hard to call. V was shortened by 6 bases and J by 0 bases, with 12 bases between the two germline ends. The CDR3 is 15 residues long. Germline values: CDR1 MGHRA, CDR2 YSYEKL. The CDR3 loop reads CASSAGSDSYNEQFF. In DNA form, the CDR3 reads TGCGCCAGCAGTGCCGGGTCCGACTCCTACAATGAGCAGTTCTTC.

This CDR3 reads CASSYSWGRDNQPQHF. The CDR3 bases are TGTGCCAGCAGTTACTCCTGGGGGCGAGACAATCAGCCCCAGCATTTT. The chain couples TRBV6-6 to TRBJ1-5; D possibly corresponds to TRBD1 (6 bases). Per germline, CDR1 MNHNY and CDR2 SVGAGI (reference sequence). CDR3 length: 16 amino acids. Deletions cut 0 bases from V and 3 bases from J, with 12 bases between.

The chain joins TRBV18 to TRBJ1-4, with a tentative D call TRBD1 (5 bases). Germline values: CDR1 KGHSH, CDR2 LQKENI. Trimming removed 0 bases from V and 6 bases from J, with 11 bases in between. This CDR3 is 15 amino acids long. The CDR3 region has the DNA TGTGCCAGCTCACCACCGGGTGGGGCGTATGAAAAACTGTTTTTT. This translates into CASSPPGGAYEKLFF.

The CDR3 region has the DNA TGTGCCAGCAGTGAAGTTGGGACAGGGTTCTACGAGCAGTACTTC. This sequence encodes CASSEVGTGFYEQYF. The chain employs TRBV6-1 and TRBJ2-7; 9 nucleotides align to TRBD1. This CDR3 is built from 15 residues. The V gene's germline CDR1 is MNHNS and CDR2 SASEGT. Losses at the gene ends were 1 base for V and 3 bases for J; bases not matched to a gene: 4.

The V and J genes are TRBV28 and TRBJ2-1; 9 nucleotides agree with TRBD2. With V trimmed by 3 bases and J by 9 bases, 15 bases remained unmatched. This CDR3 has 17 residues. Germline V lookup: CDR1 MDHEN, CDR2 SYDVKM. The CDR3 nucleotides are TGTGCCAGCAGTTTGGCTAGCGGGATTTTAAAAGGAGGTGAGCAGTTCTTC. As protein: CASSLASGILKGGEQFF.

The V gene is TRBV7-9, the J gene TRBJ2-7; D ambiguous. Trimming pared 0 bases from V and 4 bases from J, leaving 4 bases between. CDR3 size: 12 residues. CDR1 and CDR2 from the germline V gene are SEHNR and FQNEAQ (reference sequence). The CDR3 nucleotides are TGTGCCAGCAGCTTAGCGCGGTACGAGCAGTACTTC. Encoded protein: CASSLARYEQYF.

The rearrangement joins TRBV6-4 to TRBJ2-3; 10 bases are shared with TRBD2. Germline trimming cut 6 bases from V and 0 bases from J; bases unmatched to any gene: 3. The germline gives CDR1 MRHNA, CDR2 SNTAGT. The CDR3 length is 15 residues. The DNA of the CDR3 is TGTGCCAGCAGCTCGACTAGCGGGAGCACAGATACGCAGTATTTT. It translates to CASSSTSGSTDTQYF.

V gene TRBV4-1 combines with J gene TRBJ1-2; the D is unclear. The ends were cut back, 0 bases at V and 7 bases at J, with 9 bases in the middle. There are 13 residues in the CDR3. Germline V gene data show CDR1 as MGHRA and CDR2 as YSYEKL. This chain's CDR3 is CASSQESLGGYTF. The CDR3 DNA sequence: TGCGCCAGCAGCCAAGAGTCCCTCGGTGGCTACACCTTC.